Presented here are 21 T cell receptor beta chains from one specimen sequenced in a study of tissue T cells after allogeneic stem cell transplantation. Only in-frame clones appear in the TCRdb table, and some are missing; sequencing was by immunoSEQ multiplex PCR. In the table there are 5,500 to 7,500 clones, about half of which are singletons. Indicated time point: mouse harvest day 7 after allogeneic transplant. Mouse grafts combined 10^7 T-cell-depleted bone marrow cells with 10^6 splenic CD5+ T cells. Sequencing was carried out using lymph node tissue. The receptor set was obtained from a female BALB/c mouse given C57BL/6 T cells with graft-versus-host disease after an allogeneic hematopoietic cell transplant.

This clone was seen more than once but under ten times. Gene names and germline refer to mouse. Read coverage stops 1 residue before the CDR3 terminus; the germline J gene supplies the remainder. The gene calls are TRBV26 and TRBJ2-3; TRBD2 might be the D (7 bases). CDR3 size: 15 residues. CDR1 KGHPV and CDR2 FQNQEV come from the germline V gene (reference sequence). Between the trimmed V and J ends, which lost 4 bases and 0 bases, there was a span of 11 bases. The CDR3: CASSPWGPSAETLYF. CDR3 bases read: TGTGCCAGCAGTCCCTGGGGGCCTAGTGCAGAAACGCTGTAT.

As concerns this clone: Germline and genes here are mouse. Read coverage stops 1 residue before the CDR3 terminus; the germline J gene supplies the remainder. V and J are TRBV15 and TRBJ1-1, with unresolved D. The CDR3 sequence is 11 residues long. Germline loops: CDR1 SGHND, CDR2 FRSKSL. The germline V and J ends were trimmed by 1 base and 4 bases, with 1 base remaining between them. Partial CDR3 DNA: TGTGCCAGCAGTTTAGGCACAGAAGTCTTC. Translating it yields CASSLGTEVF. The full CDR3 sequence reads CASSLGTEVFF.

On this clone itself: Genes and germline come from the mouse. The read is 1 residue too short to cover the CDR3 end, so that end is filled in from the germline J gene. The rearrangement links TRBV12-2 to TRBJ2-1; D perhaps matches TRBD2 (6 bases). The CDR3 loop spans 13 amino acids. V shed 2 bases and J shed 3 bases, with 7 bases lying between them. Germline V gives CDR1 SGHLS, CDR2 HYDKME. This CDR3 is CASSPTGYAEQFF. The covered CDR3 bases are TGTGCCAGCTCTCCGACTGGCTATGCTGAGCAGTTC.

By its share, this clone is medium-sized. Mouse germline and gene names are used. Read data end 1 residue before the CDR3 end; the end is taken from the germline J gene. This chain links TRBV1 with TRBJ2-4; TRBD2 aligns across 10 bases. Germline loops: CDR1 NSQYPW, CDR2 LRSPGD (reference sequence). The CDR3 covers 15 residues. V was pared by 7 bases and J by 0 bases, with 4 bases of the junction left unmatched. The part of the CDR3 DNA that was read is TGCACCTGCATGGGACTGGGGCATAGTCAAAACACCTTGTAC. This sequence encodes CTCMGLGHSQNTLY. The entire CDR3 reads CTCMGLGHSQNTLYF.

Remarks on this clone: Gene names are mouse gene names. The CDR3 goes on 1 residue after the read ends, and that part is filled in from the germline J gene. The gene calls are TRBV5 and TRBJ1-4, with TRBD1 as a possible D gene (6 bases). The V gene's germline CDR1 is LGHNA and CDR2 YNLKQL (reference sequence). CDR3 length: 13 residues. The V and J ends lost 4 bases and 5 bases respectively, with 8 bases between them. CDR3 DNA, as far as it was read: TGTGCCAGCAGCCCGAGGGGGAACGAAAGATTATTT. Translated: CASSPRGNERLF. The whole CDR3 protein is CASSPRGNERLFF.

This clone has a single count. The germline and genes are mouse ones. The missing CDR3 end, 1 residue past where the read stops, is filled in from the germline J gene. V gene TRBV12-1 combines with J gene TRBJ2-4; D tentatively reads TRBD1 or TRBD2 (5 bases each). Germline loops: CDR1 SGHSN, CDR2 HYEKVE. The CDR3 sequence is 14 residues long. Between the trimmed V and J ends, which lost 0 bases and 1 base, there was a span of 7 bases. CDR3 DNA (partial): TGTGCCAGCTCTCTCGGGGCGCGTCAAAACACCTTGTAC. This sequence encodes CASSLGARQNTLY. The whole CDR3 region reads CASSLGARQNTLYF.

Comment on this clone: The gene names given are mouse names. The missing CDR3 end, 1 residue past where the read stops, is filled in from the germline J gene. The rearrangement joins TRBV13-3 to TRBJ1-4; 7 bases match TRBD1. V gave up 1 base and J gave up 3 bases; unmatched junction bases: 3. There are 15 residues in the CDR3. Germline V gene data show CDR1 as NNHDY and CDR2 as SYVADS. The CDR3 here is CASSDSQGANERLFF. Partial CDR3 DNA: TGTGCCAGCAGTGATAGTCAGGGGGCCAACGAAAGATTATTT.

This clone is judged medium-sized. Gene and germline names: mouse. The read ends 1 residue before the CDR3 terminus; that terminus is restored from the germline J gene. This rearrangement joins TRBV14 to TRBJ2-3; no clear D. CDR3 size: 14 residues. Germline assignment: CDR1 SGHDT and CDR2 FRDEAV. The ends were cut back, 2 bases at V and 0 bases at J, with 7 bases in the middle. The sequenced part of the CDR3 DNA is TGTGCCAGCAGTTTGCGGGCTAGTGCAGAAACGCTGTAT. Translating gives CASSLRASAETLY. The entire CDR3 protein reads CASSLRASAETLYF.

About this clone: The genes and germline here are from mouse. The CDR3 goes on 1 residue after the read ends, and that part is filled in from the germline J gene. This chain uses TRBV2 with TRBJ2-3; 7 positions agree with TRBD2. J lost 0 bases, V lost 3 bases, and 3 bases had no gene match. CDR1 LGHNA and CDR2 YSYQKL come from the germline V gene. The length of the CDR3 is 15 residues. The part of the CDR3 DNA that was read is TGTGCCAGCAGCCATGACTGGGTTAGTGCAGAAACGCTGTAT. This gives the protein CASSHDWVSAETLY. In full, the CDR3 is CASSHDWVSAETLYF.

This clone is medium-sized (0.01 to 0.1%). Genes and germline come from the mouse. The CDR3 end is not reached by the read, which stops 1 residue before it; the germline J gene fills it in. The V call is TRBV16, the J call TRBJ1-3; D gene unclear. V was trimmed by 2 bases and J by 0 bases, leaving 5 bases between them. CDR1 and CDR2 from the germline V gene are SGHSA and FRNQAP. This CDR3 is built from 14 residues. The part of the CDR3 DNA that was read is TGTGCAAGCAGCTTAATGGGTTCTGGAAATACGCTCTAT. It translates to CASSLMGSGNTLY. The whole CDR3 sequence reads CASSLMGSGNTLYF.

This clone was counted only a few times. All gene names here are mouse names. The read finishes 1 residue shy of the CDR3 end, and the germline J gene is used to complete it. The chain combines TRBV15 with TRBJ2-1, with D possibly called TRBD1 or TRBD2 (5 bases each). Trimming stripped 3 bases from V and 2 bases from J, with 5 bases between. The CDR3 consists of 13 residues. From germline, CDR1 is SGHND and CDR2 FRSKSL. The CDR3 reads CASSLGDYAEQFF. CDR3 bases read: TGTGCCAGCAGTTTGGGGGACTATGCTGAGCAGTTC.

This clone is classed as medium-sized. Gene names are mouse gene names. The missing CDR3 end, 1 residue past where the read stops, is filled in from the germline J gene. This chain uses TRBV1 with TRBJ2-3, with 9 nucleotides matching TRBD1. The junction had 2 bases not matched to a gene; V was cut back by 3 bases and J by 1 base. The germline V gene encodes CDR1 NSQYPW and CDR2 LRSPGD (reference sequence). This CDR3 contains 15 residues. The DNA read from the CDR3 is TGCACCTGCAGTGCGGGACAGGGTGGTGCAGAAACGCTGTAT. This gives the protein CTCSAGQGGAETLY. The full CDR3 reads CTCSAGQGGAETLYF.

This clone appeared a single time. Gene names and germline match the mouse. The CDR3 end falls 1 residue outside the read, so it is completed with the germline J gene. The chain is built from TRBV26 and TRBJ1-4, with 7 bases that match TRBD1. The germline gives CDR1 KGHPV, CDR2 FQNQEV (reference sequence). The CDR3 has 14 residues. The junction had 0 bases not matched to a gene; V was cut back by 2 bases and J by 3 bases. Incomplete CDR3 DNA: TGTGCCAGCAGTCTGGGACAGGCCAACGAAAGATTATTT. This sequence encodes CASSLGQANERLF. The whole CDR3 protein is CASSLGQANERLFF.

This clone was seen more than once but under ten times. Mouse gene names apply. Here the CDR3 reads CASSLLNYAEQFF. The sequenced part of the CDR3 DNA is TGTGCCAGCAGTCTTCTGAACTATGCTGAGCAGTTC. V gene TRBV26 combines with J gene TRBJ2-1; D unclear. The CDR3 goes on 1 residue after the read ends, and that part is filled in from the germline J gene. There are 13 residues in the CDR3. Trimming took off 3 bases at V and 1 base at J, with 4 bases between the two ends. Germline V gene sequence: CDR1 KGHPV, CDR2 FQNQEV (reference sequence).

As to this clone: Here the gene names and germline are mouse. The read ends 1 residue before the CDR3 terminus; that terminus is restored from the germline J gene. This chain joins TRBV31 and TRBJ1-1, with D possibly TRBD1 on 6 matching bases. This CDR3 region has 11 residues. The germline V and J ends were trimmed by 3 bases and 6 bases, with 8 bases remaining between them. The germline gives CDR1 GKSSPN, CDR2 SITVG. CDR3 DNA, as far as it was read: TGTGCCTGGAGAGGGGGTCCAGAAGTCTTC. It translates to CAWRGGPEVF. The complete CDR3 protein is CAWRGGPEVFF.

This clone has a single count. These gene names are mouse names. The CDR3 goes on 1 residue after the read ends, and that part is filled in from the germline J gene. The V and J genes are TRBV26 and TRBJ1-1, with a tentative D call TRBD1 (6 bases). The CDR3 contains 12 residues. The V gene's germline CDR1 is KGHPV and CDR2 FQNQEV (reference sequence). V shed 3 bases and J shed 8 bases, with 10 bases lying between them. The covered CDR3 bases are TGTGCCAGCAGTCTCCCCAGGGGCGAAGTCTTC. It yields the protein CASSLPRGEVF. The CDR3, in full, reads CASSLPRGEVFF.

As for this clone: Mouse germline and gene names are used. The DNA read from the CDR3 is TGTGCCAGCAGTGGTAGGGATGGAAATACGCTCTAT. Protein product: CASSGRDGNTLY. In full, the CDR3 is CASSGRDGNTLYF. V usage is TRBV26 and J usage is TRBJ1-3; D uncertain. The read ends 1 residue shy of where the CDR3 ends; the end is completed using the germline J gene. This CDR3 spans 13 amino acids. V lost 5 bases and J lost 3, with 8 bases in between. Per the germline V gene, CDR1 is KGHPV and CDR2 is FQNQEV (reference sequence).

For this clone: Gene names refer to mouse genes. Read coverage stops 1 residue before the CDR3 terminus; the germline J gene supplies the remainder. The chain combines TRBV4 with TRBJ2-1; 11 bases line up with TRBD2. V was pared by 4 bases and J by 3 bases, with 2 bases of the junction left unmatched. The germline CDR1 and CDR2 sequences are LGHDT and YNNKQL (reference sequence). CDR3 length equals 15 residues. The CDR3 sequence: CASSSDWGGYAEQFF. Partial CDR3 DNA: TGTGCCAGCAGCTCCGACTGGGGGGGCTATGCTGAGCAGTTC.

Concerning this clone itself: Mouse germline and gene names are used. Read coverage stops 1 residue before the CDR3 terminus; the germline J gene supplies the remainder. The rearrangement uses TRBV13-2 and TRBJ2-5; TRBD2 matches at 11 bases. V shed 3 bases, J shed 4 bases, and the junction held 1 base outside the gene matches. The germline V gene encodes CDR1 NNHNN and CDR2 SYGAGS (reference sequence). This CDR3 spans 14 amino acids. The sequenced CDR3 bases are TGTGCCAGCGGTGGGGGACTGGGGGAAGACACCCAGTAC. This translates into CASGGGLGEDTQY. The whole CDR3 reads CASGGGLGEDTQYF.

The table lists this clone with a few counts. Genes here carry mouse names. The missing CDR3 end, 1 residue past where the read stops, is filled in from the germline J gene. The genes are TRBV26 and TRBJ1-5; D unresolved. This CDR3 is built from 13 residues. Trimming removed 4 bases from V and 1 base from J, with 5 bases in between. Germline CDR1 KGHPV, CDR2 FQNQEV (reference sequence). CDR3 bases read: TGTGCCAGCAGTCCGCAAAACAACCAGGCTCCGCTT. It encodes CASSPQNNQAPL. The full CDR3 reads CASSPQNNQAPLF.

This clone came up a few times. Gene names and germline refer to mouse. The read ends 1 residue before the CDR3 terminus; that terminus is restored from the germline J gene. The J gene is TRBJ1-2, the V gene TRBV19; TRBD1 matches 9 bases. The ends lost 2 bases at V and 1 base at J; junction bases unmatched: 0. The CDR3 has 14 amino acids. The germline gives CDR1 FNHDT, CDR2 SITEND (reference sequence). CDR3: CASSMGQGNSDYTF. The covered CDR3 bases are TGTGCCAGCAGTATGGGACAGGGAAACTCCGACTACACC.